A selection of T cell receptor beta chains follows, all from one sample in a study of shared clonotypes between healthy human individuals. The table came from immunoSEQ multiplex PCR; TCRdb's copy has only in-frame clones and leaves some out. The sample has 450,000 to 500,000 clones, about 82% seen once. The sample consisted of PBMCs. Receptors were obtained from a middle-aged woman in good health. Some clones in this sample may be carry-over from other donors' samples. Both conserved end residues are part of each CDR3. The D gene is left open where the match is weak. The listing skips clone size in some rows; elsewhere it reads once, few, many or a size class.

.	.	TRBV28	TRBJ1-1	CASSPPGRNTEAFF	TGTGCCAGCAGTCCGCCCGGGCGTAACACTGAAGCTTTCTTT
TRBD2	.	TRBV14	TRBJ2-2	CASSLEREEVTGELFF	TGTGCCAGCAGCCTCGAGCGGGAGGAGGTCACCGGGGAGCTGTTTTTT
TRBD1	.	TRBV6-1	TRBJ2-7	CASSERDSYEQYF	TGTGCCAGCAGTGAACGGGACAGCTACGAGCAGTACTTC
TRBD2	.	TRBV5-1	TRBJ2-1	CASSMGRTSGRIHNEQFF	TGCGCCAGCAGTATGGGAAGGACTAGCGGGAGAATCCACAATGAGCAGTTCTTC
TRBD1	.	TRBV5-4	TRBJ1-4	CASSKQGRFEKLFF	TGTGCCAGCAGCAAACAGGGGCGGTTTGAAAAACTGTTTTTT
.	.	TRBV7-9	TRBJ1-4	CASSQDQGLKKLFF	TGTGCCAGCAGCCAAGACCAGGGTCTTAAAAAACTGTTTTTT
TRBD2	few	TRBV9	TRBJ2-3	CASSDGAGGGTDTQYF	TGTGCCAGCAGCGATGGAGCGGGAGGCGGCACAGATACGCAGTATTTT
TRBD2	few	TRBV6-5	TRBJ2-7	CASRQTSGRASEQYF	TGTGCCAGCAGACAAACTAGCGGGAGGGCCTCCGAGCAGTACTTC
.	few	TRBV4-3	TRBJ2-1	CASSQVIGYNEQFF	TGCGCCAGCAGCCAAGTGATCGGGTACAATGAGCAGTTCTTC
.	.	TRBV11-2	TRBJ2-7	CASSFLRLSSYEQYF	TGTGCCAGCAGCTTCCTAAGGCTCTCCTCCTACGAGCAGTACTTC
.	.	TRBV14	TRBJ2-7	CASSQHSYEQYF	TGTGCCAGCAGCCAACACTCCTACGAGCAGTACTTC
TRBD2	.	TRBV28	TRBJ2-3	CASSSTPGLAGVFQDTQYF	TGTGCCAGCAGTTCCACTCCGGGACTAGCGGGAGTTTTTCAAGATACGCAGTATTTT
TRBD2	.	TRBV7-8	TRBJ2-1	CASSPKREVYNEQFF	TGTGCCAGCAGCCCGAAGCGGGAGGTTTACAATGAGCAGTTCTTC
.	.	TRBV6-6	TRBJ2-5	CASTETPRWETQYF	TGTGCCAGCACCGAGACACCACGGTGGGAGACCCAGTACTTC
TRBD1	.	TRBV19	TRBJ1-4	CASRLRGTGSEKLFF	TGTGCCAGTAGGCTCAGGGGGACAGGGAGTGAAAAACTGTTTTTT
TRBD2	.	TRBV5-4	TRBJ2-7	CASSLAGGGLPHYEQYF	TGTGCCAGCAGCTTGGCCGGGGGGGGGCTACCTCACTACGAGCAGTACTTC
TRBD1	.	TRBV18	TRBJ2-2	CASSRGQGNTGELFF	TGTGCCAGCTCACGCGGACAGGGGAACACCGGGGAGCTGTTTTTT
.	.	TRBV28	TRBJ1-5	CASSLSGDNQPQHF	TGTGCCAGCAGTTTATCTGGAGACAATCAGCCCCAGCATTTT
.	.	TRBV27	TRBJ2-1	CASSQNNEQFF	TGTGCCAGCAGTCAGAACAATGAGCAGTTCTTC
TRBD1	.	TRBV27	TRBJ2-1	CASSRTGLYNEQFF	TGTGCCAGCAGTCGGACAGGGCTCTACAATGAGCAGTTCTTC
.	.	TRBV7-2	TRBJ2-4	CASSDPLSLAKNIQYF	TGTGCCAGCAGCGACCCCCTATCTCTAGCCAAAAACATTCAGTACTTC
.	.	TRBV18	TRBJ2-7	CASSPNNRAPYEQYF	TGTGCCAGCTCACCTAATAACAGGGCACCATACGAGCAGTACTTC
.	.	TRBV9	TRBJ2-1	CASSVGGALYNEQFF	TGTGCCAGCAGCGTTGGAGGGGCCCTCTACAATGAGCAGTTCTTC
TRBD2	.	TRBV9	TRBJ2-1	CASSGTTSGVGPEQFF	TGTGCCAGCAGCGGAACGACTAGCGGGGTGGGACCTGAGCAGTTCTTC
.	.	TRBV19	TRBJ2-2	CASRVPGLPHGELFF	TGTGCCAGTAGGGTACCGGGACTCCCTCACGGGGAGCTGTTTTTT
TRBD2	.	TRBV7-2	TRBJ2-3	CASSRRLAGGTDTQYF	TGTGCCAGCAGCCGACGACTAGCGGGGGGCACAGATACGCAGTATTTT
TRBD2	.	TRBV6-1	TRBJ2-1	CASSEMSSGRSVGKFF	TGTGCCAGCAGTGAAATGTCTAGCGGGAGGTCTGTGGGCAAGTTCTTC
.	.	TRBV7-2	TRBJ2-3	CASSFLPGTDTQYF	TGTGCCAGCAGCTTTCTACCCGGCACAGATACGCAGTATTTT
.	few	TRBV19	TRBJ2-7	CASSMTLGYEQYF	TGTGCCAGTAGTATGACCCTAGGATACGAGCAGTACTTC
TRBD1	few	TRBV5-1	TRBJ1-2	CASSLGTGGVDGYTF	TGCGCCAGCAGCTTGGGGACAGGGGGCGTCGATGGCTACACCTTC
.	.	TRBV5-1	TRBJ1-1	CASSFATGFGTEAFF	TGCGCCAGCAGCTTCGCTACAGGGTTCGGCACTGAAGCTTTCTTT
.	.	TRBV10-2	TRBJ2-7	CASRYRDFTYEQYF	TGCGCCAGCAGGTACAGGGACTTTACCTACGAGCAGTACTTC
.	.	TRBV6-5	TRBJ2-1	CASSRRVGGEQFF	TGTGCCAGTTCTCGACGGGTCGGGGGTGAGCAGTTCTTC